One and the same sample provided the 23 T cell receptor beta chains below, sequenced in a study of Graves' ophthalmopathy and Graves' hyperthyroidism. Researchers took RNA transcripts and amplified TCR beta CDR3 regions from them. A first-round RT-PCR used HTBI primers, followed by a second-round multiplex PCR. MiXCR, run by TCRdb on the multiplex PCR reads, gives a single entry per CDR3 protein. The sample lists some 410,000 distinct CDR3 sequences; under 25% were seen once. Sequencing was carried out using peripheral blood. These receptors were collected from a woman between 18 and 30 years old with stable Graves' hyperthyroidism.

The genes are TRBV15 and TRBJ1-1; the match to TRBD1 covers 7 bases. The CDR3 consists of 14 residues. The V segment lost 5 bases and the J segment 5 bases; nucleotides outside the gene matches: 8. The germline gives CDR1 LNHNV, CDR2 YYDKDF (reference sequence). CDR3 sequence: CATSPRQGGTEAFF. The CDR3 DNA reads TGTGCCACCAGCCCTCGACAGGGCGGAACTGAAGCTTTCTTT.

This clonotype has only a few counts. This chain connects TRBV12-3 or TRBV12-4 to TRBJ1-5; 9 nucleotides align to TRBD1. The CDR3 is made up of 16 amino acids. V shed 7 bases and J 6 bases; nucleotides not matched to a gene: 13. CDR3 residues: CASTYATGQGPQPQHF. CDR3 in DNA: TGTGCCAGCACCTACGCAACTGGACAGGGGCCTCAGCCCCAGCATTTT.

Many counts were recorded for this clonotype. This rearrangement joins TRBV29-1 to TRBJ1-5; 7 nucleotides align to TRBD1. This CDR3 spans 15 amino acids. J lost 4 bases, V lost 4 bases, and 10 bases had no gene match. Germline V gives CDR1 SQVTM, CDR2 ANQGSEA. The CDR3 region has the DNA TGCAGCGTTGCAGCCGGGACAGCTTCTAATCAGCCCCAGCATTTT. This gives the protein CSVAAGTASNQPQHF.

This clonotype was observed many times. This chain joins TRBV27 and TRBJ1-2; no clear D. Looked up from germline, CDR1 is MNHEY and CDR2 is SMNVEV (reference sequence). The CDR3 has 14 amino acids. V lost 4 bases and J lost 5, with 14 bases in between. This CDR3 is CASSSRPDHYGYTF. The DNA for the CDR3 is TGTGCCAGCAGTTCCCGCCCGGATCATTATGGCTACACCTTC.

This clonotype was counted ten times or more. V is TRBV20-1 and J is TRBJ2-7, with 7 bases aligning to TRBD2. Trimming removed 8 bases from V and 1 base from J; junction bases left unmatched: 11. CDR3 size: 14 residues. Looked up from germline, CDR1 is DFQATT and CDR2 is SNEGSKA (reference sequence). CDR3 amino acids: CSPRDYPLSYEQYF. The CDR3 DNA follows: TGCAGTCCAAGGGACTACCCGTTGTCCTACGAGCAGTACTTC.

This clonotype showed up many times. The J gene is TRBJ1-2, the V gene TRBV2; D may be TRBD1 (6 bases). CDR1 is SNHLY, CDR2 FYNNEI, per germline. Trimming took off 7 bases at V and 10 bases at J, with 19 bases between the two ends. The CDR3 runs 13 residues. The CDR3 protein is CASKQGSQTTYTF. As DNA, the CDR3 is TGTGCCAGCAAACAGGGCTCTCAGACTACCTACACCTTC.

Here the CDR3 DNA reads TGTGCCAGCAGTTACTCGAAGGGAGGGAGTGGGGGCACTGAAGCTTTCTTT. This gives the protein CASSYSKGGSGGTEAFF. This rearrangement joins TRBV6-5 to TRBJ1-1; D possibly corresponds to TRBD1 (5 bases). Germline V gives CDR1 MNHEY, CDR2 SVGAGI. The germline V and J ends were trimmed by 0 bases and 4 bases, with 18 bases remaining between them. The CDR3 is made up of 17 amino acids.

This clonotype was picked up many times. The CDR3 is CASSAVAGETETQYF. CDR3 DNA sequence: TGTGCCAGCAGCGCAGTAGCGGGAGAAACAGAGACCCAGTACTTC. V usage is TRBV7-2 and J usage is TRBJ2-5; 9 bases map to TRBD2. Trimming removed 5 bases from V and 4 bases from J; junction bases left unmatched: 8. The CDR3 spans 15 residues. Germline assignment: CDR1 SGHTA and CDR2 FQGNSA.

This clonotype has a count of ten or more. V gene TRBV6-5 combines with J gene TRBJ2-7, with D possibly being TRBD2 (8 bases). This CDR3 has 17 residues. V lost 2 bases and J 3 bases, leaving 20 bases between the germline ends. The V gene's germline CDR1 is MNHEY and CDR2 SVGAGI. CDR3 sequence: CASSYGPGTAGVYEQYF. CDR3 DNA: TGTGCCAGCAGTTACGGACCCGGGACAGCGGGGGTCTACGAGCAGTACTTC.

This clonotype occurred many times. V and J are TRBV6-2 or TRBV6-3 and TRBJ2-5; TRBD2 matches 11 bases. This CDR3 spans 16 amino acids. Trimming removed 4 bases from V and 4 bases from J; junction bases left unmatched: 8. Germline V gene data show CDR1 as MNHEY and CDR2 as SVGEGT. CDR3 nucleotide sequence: TGTGCCAGCAGTTGGATAGCGGGAGGGCCTGGAGAGACCCAGTACTTC. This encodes CASSWIAGGPGETQYF.

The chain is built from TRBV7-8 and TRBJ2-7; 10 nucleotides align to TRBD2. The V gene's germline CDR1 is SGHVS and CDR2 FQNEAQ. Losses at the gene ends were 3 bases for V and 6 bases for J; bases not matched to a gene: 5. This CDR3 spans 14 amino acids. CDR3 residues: CASSLLAGAAEQYF. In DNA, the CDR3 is TGTGCCAGCAGCTTGCTAGCGGGAGCGGCCGAGCAGTACTTC.

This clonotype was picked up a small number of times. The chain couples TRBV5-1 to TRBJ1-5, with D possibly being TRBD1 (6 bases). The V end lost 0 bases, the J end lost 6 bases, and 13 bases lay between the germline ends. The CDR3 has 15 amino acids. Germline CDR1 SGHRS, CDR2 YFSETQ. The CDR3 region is CASSLVGGASQPQHF. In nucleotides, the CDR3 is TGCGCCAGCAGCTTGGTGGGGGGGGCCAGTCAGCCCCAGCATTTT.

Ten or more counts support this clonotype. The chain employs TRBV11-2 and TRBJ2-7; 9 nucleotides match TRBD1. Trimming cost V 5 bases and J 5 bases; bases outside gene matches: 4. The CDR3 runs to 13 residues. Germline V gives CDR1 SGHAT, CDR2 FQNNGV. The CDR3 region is CASSRDRADEQYF. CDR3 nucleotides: TGTGCCAGCAGCCGGGACAGGGCGGACGAGCAGTACTTC.

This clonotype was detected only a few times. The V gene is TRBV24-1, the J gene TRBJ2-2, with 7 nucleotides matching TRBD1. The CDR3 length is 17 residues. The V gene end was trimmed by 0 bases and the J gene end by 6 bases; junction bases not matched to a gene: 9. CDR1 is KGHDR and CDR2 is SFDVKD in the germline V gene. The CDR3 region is CATSDLHRQGVAGELFF. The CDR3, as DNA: TGTGCCACCAGTGATTTGCACCGACAGGGTGTCGCCGGGGAGCTGTTTTTT.

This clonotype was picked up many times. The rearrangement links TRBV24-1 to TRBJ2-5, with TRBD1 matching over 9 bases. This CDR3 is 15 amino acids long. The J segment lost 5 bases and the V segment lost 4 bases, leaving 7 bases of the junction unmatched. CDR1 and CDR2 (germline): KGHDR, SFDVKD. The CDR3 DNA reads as TGTGCCACCAGTGAAGGGACAGGGAGTTTGGAGACCCAGTACTTC. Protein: CATSEGTGSLETQYF.

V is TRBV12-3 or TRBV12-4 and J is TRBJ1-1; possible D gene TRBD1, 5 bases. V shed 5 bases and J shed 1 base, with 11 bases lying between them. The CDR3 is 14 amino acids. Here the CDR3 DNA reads TGTGCCAGCAGTAACCGGGGGGGGAACACTGAAGCTTTCTTT. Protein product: CASSNRGGNTEAFF.

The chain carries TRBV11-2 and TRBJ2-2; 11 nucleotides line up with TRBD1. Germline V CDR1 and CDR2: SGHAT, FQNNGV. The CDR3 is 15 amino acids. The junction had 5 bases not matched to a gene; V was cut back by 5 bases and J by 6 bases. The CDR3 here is CASSPGGQGAGELFF. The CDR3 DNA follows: TGTGCCAGCAGCCCCGGGGGACAGGGGGCCGGGGAGCTGTTTTTT.

CDR3 residues: CASSQGRDPSYEQYF. As DNA, the CDR3 is TGCGCCAGCAGCCAAGGACGGGACCCCTCCTACGAGCAGTACTTC. This chain links TRBV4-1 with TRBJ2-7; the D call may be TRBD1 or TRBD2 (5 bases each). The length of the CDR3 is 15 residues. V was trimmed by 1 base and J by 0 bases, leaving 10 bases between them. Germline V gene data show CDR1 as MGHRA and CDR2 as YSYEKL.

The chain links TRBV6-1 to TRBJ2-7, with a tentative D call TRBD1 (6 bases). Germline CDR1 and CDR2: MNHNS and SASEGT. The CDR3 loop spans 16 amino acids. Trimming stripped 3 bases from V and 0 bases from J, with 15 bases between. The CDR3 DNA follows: TGTGCCAGCAGTGAGACGGGACACCTTCCCTCCTACGAGCAGTACTTC. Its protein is CASSETGHLPSYEQYF.

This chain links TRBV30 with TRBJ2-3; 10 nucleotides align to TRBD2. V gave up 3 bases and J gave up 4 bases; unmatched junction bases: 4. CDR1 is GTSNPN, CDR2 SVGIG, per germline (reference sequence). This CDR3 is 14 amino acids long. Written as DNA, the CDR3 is TGTGCCTGGAGACTAGCGGGGTTCTCAGATACGCAGTATTTT. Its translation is CAWRLAGFSDTQYF.

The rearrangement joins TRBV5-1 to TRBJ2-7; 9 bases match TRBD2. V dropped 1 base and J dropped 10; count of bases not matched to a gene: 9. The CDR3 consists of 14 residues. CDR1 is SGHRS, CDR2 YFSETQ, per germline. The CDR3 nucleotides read TGCGCCAGCAGCTTGCTTGTGACTAGCGGCGATCAGTACTTC. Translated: CASSLLVTSGDQYF.

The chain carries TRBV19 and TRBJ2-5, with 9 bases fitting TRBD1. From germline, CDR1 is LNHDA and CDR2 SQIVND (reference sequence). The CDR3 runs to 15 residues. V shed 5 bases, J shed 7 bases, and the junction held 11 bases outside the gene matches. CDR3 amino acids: CASSPGTGQKVTQYF. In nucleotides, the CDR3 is TGTGCCAGTAGTCCCGGGACAGGGCAAAAGGTGACCCAGTACTTC.

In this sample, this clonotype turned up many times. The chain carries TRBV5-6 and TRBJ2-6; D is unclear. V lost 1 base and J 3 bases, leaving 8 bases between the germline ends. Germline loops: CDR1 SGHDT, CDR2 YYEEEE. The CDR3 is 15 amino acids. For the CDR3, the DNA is TGTGCCAGCAGCTTGCGTAGGTATGGGGCCAACGTCCTGACTTTC. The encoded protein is CASSLRRYGANVLTF.